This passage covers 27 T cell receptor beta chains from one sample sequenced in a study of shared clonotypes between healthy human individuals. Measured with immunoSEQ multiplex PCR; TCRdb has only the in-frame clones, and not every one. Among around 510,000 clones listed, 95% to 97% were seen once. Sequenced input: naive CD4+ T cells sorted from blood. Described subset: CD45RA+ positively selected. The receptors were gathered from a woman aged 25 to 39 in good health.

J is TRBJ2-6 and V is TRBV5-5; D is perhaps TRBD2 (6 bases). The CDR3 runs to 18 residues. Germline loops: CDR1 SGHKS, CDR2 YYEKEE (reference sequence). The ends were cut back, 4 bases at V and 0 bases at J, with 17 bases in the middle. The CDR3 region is CASSPGLSLASGANVLTF. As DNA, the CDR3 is TGTGCCAGCAGCCCGGGACTCTCGTTGGCCTCTGGGGCCAACGTCCTGACTTTC.

For the CDR3, the DNA is TGTGCCTGGAGCGACGGGACAGGCGGAAACATTCAGTACTTC. Protein product: CAWSDGTGGNIQYF. The chain uses TRBV30 and TRBJ2-4; 8 bases agree with TRBD1. The V and J ends lost 3 bases and 6 bases, in that order; junction bases with no gene match: 7. Germline CDR1 and CDR2: GTSNPN and SVGIG (reference sequence). The CDR3 is 14 residues long.

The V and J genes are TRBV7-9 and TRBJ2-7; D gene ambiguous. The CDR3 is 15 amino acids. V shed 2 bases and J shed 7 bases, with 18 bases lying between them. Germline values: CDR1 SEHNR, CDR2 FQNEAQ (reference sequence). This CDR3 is CASSLKARSLNEQYF. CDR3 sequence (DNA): TGTGCCAGCAGCTTAAAGGCCAGATCCCTGAATGAGCAGTACTTC. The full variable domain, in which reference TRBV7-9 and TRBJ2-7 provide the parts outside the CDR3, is DTGVSQNPRHKITKRGQNVTFRCDPISEHNRLYWYRQTLGQGPEFLTYFQNEAQLEKSRLLSDRFSAERPKGSFSTLEIQRTEQGDSAMYLCASSLKARSLNEQYFGPGTRLTVT.

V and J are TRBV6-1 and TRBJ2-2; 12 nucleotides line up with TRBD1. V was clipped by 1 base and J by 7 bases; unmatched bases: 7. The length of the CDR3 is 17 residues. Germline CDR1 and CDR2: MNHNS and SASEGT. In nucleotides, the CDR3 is TGTGCCAGCAGTGAAGACTCCGGGACAGGGGGCCACGGGGAGCTGTTTTTT. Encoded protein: CASSEDSGTGGHGELFF.

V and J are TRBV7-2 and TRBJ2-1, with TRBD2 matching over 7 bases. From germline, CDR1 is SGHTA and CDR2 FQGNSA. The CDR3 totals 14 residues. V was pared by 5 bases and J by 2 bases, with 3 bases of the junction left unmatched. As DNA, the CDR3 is TGTGCCAGCAGCACAACTAGCGCCTACAATGAGCAGTTCTTC. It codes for CASSTTSAYNEQFF. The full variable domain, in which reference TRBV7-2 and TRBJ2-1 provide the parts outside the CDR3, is GAGVSQSPSNKVTEKGKDVELRCDPISGHTALYWYRQSLGQGLEFLIYFQGNSAPDKSGLPSDRFSAERTGGSVSTLTIQRTQQEDSAVYLCASSTTSAYNEQFFGPGTRLTVL.

The CDR3 DNA sequence: TGCGCCAGCAGTGAGGCAAGACGGATGAACACTGAAGCTTTCTTT. Translating gives CASSEARRMNTEAFF. The chain is built from TRBV10-2 and TRBJ1-1; D is undetermined. CDR3 length: 15 amino acids. V was shortened by 2 bases and J by 0 bases, with 10 bases between the two germline ends. In germline, CDR1 is WSHSY, CDR2 SAAADI.

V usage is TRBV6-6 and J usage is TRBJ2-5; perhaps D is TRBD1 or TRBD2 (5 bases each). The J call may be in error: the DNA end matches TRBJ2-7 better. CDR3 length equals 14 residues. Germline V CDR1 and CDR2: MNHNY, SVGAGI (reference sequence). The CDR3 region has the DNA TGTGCCAGCAGTTACGGGGGATTCGCCTACGAGCAGTACTTC. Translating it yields CASSYGGFAYEQYF.

In nucleotides, the CDR3 is TGCGCCAGCAGCCAAGTACCCAGGGGGGCCACCTACGAGCAGTACTTC. This codes for CASSQVPRGATYEQYF. This chain joins TRBV4-1 and TRBJ2-7; D may be TRBD1 (7 bases). Trimming took 1 base from V and 2 from J, leaving 15 bases between them. This CDR3 is 16 amino acids long. Germline CDR1 is MGHRA and CDR2 is YSYEKL.

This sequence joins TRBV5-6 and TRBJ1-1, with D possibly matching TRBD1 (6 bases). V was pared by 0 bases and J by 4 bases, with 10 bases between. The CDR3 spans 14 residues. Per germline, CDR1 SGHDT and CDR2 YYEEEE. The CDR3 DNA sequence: TGTGCCAGCAGCTTGGACAGGGCGTCCACTGAAGCTTTCTTT. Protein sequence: CASSLDRASTEAFF.

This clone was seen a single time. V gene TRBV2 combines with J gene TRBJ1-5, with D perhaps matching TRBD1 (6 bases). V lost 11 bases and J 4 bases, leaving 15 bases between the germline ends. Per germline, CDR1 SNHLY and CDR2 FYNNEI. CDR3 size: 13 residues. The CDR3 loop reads CAGKGGQNQPQHF. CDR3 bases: TGTGCCGGCAAGGGGGGTCAGAATCAGCCCCAGCATTTT.

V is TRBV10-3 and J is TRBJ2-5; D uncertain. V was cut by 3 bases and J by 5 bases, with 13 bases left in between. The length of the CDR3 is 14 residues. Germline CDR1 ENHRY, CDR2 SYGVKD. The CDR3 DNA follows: TGTGCCATCAGTGATGGCCCGTACAGTGAGACCCAGTACTTC. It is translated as CAISDGPYSETQYF.

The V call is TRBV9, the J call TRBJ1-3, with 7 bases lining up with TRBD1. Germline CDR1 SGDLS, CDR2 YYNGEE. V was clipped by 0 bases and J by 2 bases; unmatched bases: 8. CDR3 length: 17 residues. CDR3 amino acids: CASSVGEGGAAGNTIYF. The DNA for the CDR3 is TGTGCCAGCAGCGTAGGTGAAGGGGGCGCAGCTGGAAACACCATATATTTT.

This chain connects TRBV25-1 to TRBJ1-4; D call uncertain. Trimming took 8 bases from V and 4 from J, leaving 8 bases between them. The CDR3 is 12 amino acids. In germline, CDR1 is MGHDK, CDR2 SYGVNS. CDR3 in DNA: TGTGCCAGCCGTGCGATTAATGAAAAACTGTTTTTT. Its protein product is CASRAINEKLFF.

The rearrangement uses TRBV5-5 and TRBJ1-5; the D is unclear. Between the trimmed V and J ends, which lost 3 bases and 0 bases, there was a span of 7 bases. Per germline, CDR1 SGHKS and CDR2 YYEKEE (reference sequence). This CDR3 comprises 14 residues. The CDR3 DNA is TGTGCCAGCAGCTCGAGATTTAGCAATCAGCCCCAGCATTTT. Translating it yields CASSSRFSNQPQHF. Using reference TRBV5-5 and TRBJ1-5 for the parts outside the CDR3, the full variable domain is DAGVTQSPTHLIKTRGQQVTLRCSPISGHKSVSWYQQVLGQGPQFIFQYYEKEERGRGNFPDRFSARQFPNYSSELNVNALLLGDSALYLCASSSRFSNQPQHFGDGTRLSIL.

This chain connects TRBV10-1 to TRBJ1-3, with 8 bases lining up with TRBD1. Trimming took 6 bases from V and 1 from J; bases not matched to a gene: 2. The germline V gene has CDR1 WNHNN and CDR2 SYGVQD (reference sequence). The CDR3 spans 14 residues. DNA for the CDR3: TGCGCCAGCAGCCGGGACAGGTCTGGAAACACCATATATTTT. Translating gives CASSRDRSGNTIYF.

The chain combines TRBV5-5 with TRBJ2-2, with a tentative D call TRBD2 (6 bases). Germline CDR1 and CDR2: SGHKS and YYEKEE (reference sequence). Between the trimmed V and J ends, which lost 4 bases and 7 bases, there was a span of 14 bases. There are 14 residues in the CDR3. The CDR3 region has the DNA TGTGCCAGCAGCAGGGACTTCCCCGGCGGGGAGCTGTTTTTT. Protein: CASSRDFPGGELFF.

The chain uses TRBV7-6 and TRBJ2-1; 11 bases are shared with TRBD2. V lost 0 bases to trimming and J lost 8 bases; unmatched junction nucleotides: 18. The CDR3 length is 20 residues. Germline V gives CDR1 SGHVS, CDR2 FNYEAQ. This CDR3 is CASSLAPGQTTSGSYYEQFF. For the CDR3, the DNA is TGTGCCAGCAGCTTAGCACCGGGACAGACCACTAGCGGGAGTTACTATGAGCAGTTCTTC.

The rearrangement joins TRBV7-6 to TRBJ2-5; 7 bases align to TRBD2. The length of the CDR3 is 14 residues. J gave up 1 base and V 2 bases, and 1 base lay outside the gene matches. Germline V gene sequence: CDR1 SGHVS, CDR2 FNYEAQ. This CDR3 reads CASSLIAGQETQYF. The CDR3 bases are TGTGCCAGCAGCTTAATAGCGGGCCAAGAGACCCAGTACTTC.

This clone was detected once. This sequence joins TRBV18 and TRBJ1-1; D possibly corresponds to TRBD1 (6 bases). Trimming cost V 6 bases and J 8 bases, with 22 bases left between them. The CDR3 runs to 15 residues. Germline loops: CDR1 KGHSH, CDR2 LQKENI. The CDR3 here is CASSNIRGGFKEAFF. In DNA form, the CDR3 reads TGTGCCAGCTCCAATATAAGAGGGGGTTTTAAAGAAGCTTTCTTT.

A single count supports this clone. CDR3: CASSAGTSGTETQYF. The CDR3 nucleotides are TGTGCCAGCAGCGCCGGGACTAGCGGGACCGAGACCCAGTACTTC. The rearrangement links TRBV6-6 to TRBJ2-5, with 13 bases lining up with TRBD2. The CDR3 has 15 residues. Germline V lookup: CDR1 MNHNY, CDR2 SVGAGI (reference sequence). Trimming cost V 6 bases and J 5 bases; bases outside gene matches: 6.

The DNA for the CDR3 is TGTGCCAGCAGTTTAGGGACAGGAGTCTCTGGAAACACCATATATTTT. Amino acid sequence: CASSLGTGVSGNTIYF. This chain uses TRBV28 with TRBJ1-3, with 8 bases identical to TRBD1. The CDR3 runs 16 residues. After removal of 2 bases from V and 0 bases from J, the junction contained 3 bases not matched to a gene. Germline CDR1 and CDR2: MDHEN and SYDVKM.

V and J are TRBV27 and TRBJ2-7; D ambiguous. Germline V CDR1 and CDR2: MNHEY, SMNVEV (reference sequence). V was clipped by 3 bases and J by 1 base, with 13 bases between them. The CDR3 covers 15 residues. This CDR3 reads CASSLVGFGSYEQYF. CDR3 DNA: TGTGCCAGCAGTTTGGTAGGATTTGGGTCCTACGAGCAGTACTTC.

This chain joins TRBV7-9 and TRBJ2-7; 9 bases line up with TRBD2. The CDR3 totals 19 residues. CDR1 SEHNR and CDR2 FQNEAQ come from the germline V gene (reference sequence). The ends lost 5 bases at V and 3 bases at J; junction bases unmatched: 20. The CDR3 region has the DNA TGTGCCAGCAGCCCAACGGGCCCCGGACTAGCGACGGACTACTACGAGCAGTACTTC. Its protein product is CASSPTGPGLATDYYEQYF.

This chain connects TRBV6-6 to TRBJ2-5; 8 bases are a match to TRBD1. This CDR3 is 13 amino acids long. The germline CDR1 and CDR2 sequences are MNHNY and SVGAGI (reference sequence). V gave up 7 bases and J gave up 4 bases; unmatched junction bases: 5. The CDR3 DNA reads TGTGCCAGCATGACAGGGGACGGAGAGACCCAGTACTTC. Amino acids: CASMTGDGETQYF.

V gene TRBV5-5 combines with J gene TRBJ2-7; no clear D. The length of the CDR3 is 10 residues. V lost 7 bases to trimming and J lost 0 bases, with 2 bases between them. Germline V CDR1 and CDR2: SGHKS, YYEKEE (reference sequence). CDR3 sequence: CASGSYEQYF. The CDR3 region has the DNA TGTGCCAGCGGCTCCTACGAGCAGTACTTC.

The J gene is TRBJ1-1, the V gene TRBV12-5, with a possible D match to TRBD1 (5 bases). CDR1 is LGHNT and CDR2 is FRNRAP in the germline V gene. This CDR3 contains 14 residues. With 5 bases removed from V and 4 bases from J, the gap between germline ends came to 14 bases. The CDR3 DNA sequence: TGTGCTAGTGGTAGGGGAGAAGTGGGCACTGAAGCTTTCTTT. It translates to CASGRGEVGTEAFF.

Written as DNA, the CDR3 is TGTGCCACCAGCAGAGAAGTACCGGGACTAGCAATCAATGAGCAGTTCTTC. Translating gives CATSREVPGLAINEQFF. This chain joins TRBV15 and TRBJ2-1, with 9 bases matching TRBD2. The CDR3 totals 17 residues. V lost 0 bases, J lost 6 bases, and 9 bases stayed unmatched. Per germline, CDR1 LNHNV and CDR2 YYDKDF (reference sequence).